Presented here are 14 T cell receptor beta chains from one specimen sequenced in a study of T cells in Graves' hyperthyroidism and ophthalmopathy. The CDR3 regions of TCR beta were amplified from RNA transcripts. A set of HTBI primers served as the primers for a first-round RT-PCR of the TCR CDR3. TCRdb re-analysed the multiplex PCR reads in MiXCR, keeping a single row per CDR3 protein. The sample includes fewer than 550,000 distinct CDR3 sequences, approximately 14% of them seen just once. Sequencing input: blood. These receptors all stem from a woman aged 18-29 years with Graves' hyperthyroidism.

This clonotype has ten or more counts. The V gene is TRBV2, the J gene TRBJ2-2; D unresolved. Germline lookup yields CDR1 SNHLY and CDR2 FYNNEI. The CDR3 runs to 13 residues. V was trimmed by 5 bases and J by 6 bases, leaving 10 bases between them. The CDR3 spells CASSTLTSGELFF. Written as DNA, the CDR3 is TGTGCCAGCAGTACCCTCACGTCCGGGGAGCTGTTTTTT. Together with reference TRBV2 and TRBJ2-2, the CDR3 gives the full variable domain: EPEVTQTPSHQVTQMGQEVILRCVPISNHLYFYWYRQILGQKVEFLVSFYNNEISEKSEIFDDQFSVERPDGSNFTLKIRSTKLEDSAMYFCASSTLTSGELFFGEGSRLTVL.

J is TRBJ1-1 and V is TRBV2; no reliable D call. The CDR3 runs to 13 residues. Trimming took off 3 bases at V and 6 bases at J, with 11 bases between the two ends. Germline assignment: CDR1 SNHLY and CDR2 FYNNEI. The CDR3 DNA reads TGTGCCAGCAGTGATATCGGTGATGCTGAAGCTTTCTTT. Its protein product is CASSDIGDAEAFF.

This clonotype was recorded many times. The chain recombines TRBV10-1 with TRBJ2-2; D perhaps matches TRBD2 (5 bases). Germline assignment: CDR1 WNHNN and CDR2 SYGVQD (reference sequence). The length of the CDR3 is 15 residues. Deletions cut 3 bases from V and 4 bases from J, with 12 bases between. This chain's CDR3 is CASSDGSDPTGELFF. The CDR3 nucleotides read TGCGCCAGCAGTGACGGTAGCGATCCCACCGGGGAGCTGTTTTTT.

This clonotype was recorded at least ten times. The genes are TRBV27 and TRBJ2-1; TRBD1 agrees at 11 bases. Losses at the gene ends were 3 bases for V and 7 bases for J; bases not matched to a gene: 5. The CDR3 sequence is 15 residues long. Germline V gives CDR1 MNHEY, CDR2 SMNVEV (reference sequence). The CDR3 region has the DNA TGTGCCAGCAGTTTTCTGGGACAGGGGGGGAATGAGCAGTTCTTC. Its translation: CASSFLGQGGNEQFF.

The table lists this clonotype with many counts. The rearrangement joins TRBV25-1 to TRBJ2-5, with 8 bases matching TRBD1. With V trimmed by 4 bases and J by 1 base, 5 bases remained unmatched. This CDR3 has 15 amino acids. Germline values: CDR1 MGHDK, CDR2 SYGVNS. CDR3 in DNA: TGTGCCAGCAGTGGGGGGACAGGCGTCCAAGAGACCCAGTACTTC. Amino acids: CASSGGTGVQETQYF. Variable domain in full (rest from reference TRBV25-1 and TRBJ2-5): EADIYQTPRYLVIGTGKKITLECSQTMGHDKMYWYQQDPGMELHLIHYSYGVNSTEKGDLSSESTVSRIRTEHFPLTLESARPSHTSQYLCASSGGTGVQETQYFGPGTRLLVL.

This clonotype was observed many times. V gene TRBV7-2 combines with J gene TRBJ2-3; D is uncertain. CDR1 and CDR2 from the germline V gene are SGHTA and FQGNSA. The V end was cut by 5 bases, the J end by 6 bases, with 6 bases between. The CDR3 sequence is 11 residues long. This CDR3 reads CASSGADTQYF. The CDR3 coding sequence is TGTGCCAGCAGCGGCGCGGATACGCAGTATTTT.

This clonotype was detected a few times. V gene TRBV7-3 combines with J gene TRBJ2-2; D is perhaps TRBD1 (5 bases). The V gene's germline CDR1 is SGHTA and CDR2 FQGTGA. CDR3 size: 14 residues. The ends were cut back, 1 base at V and 6 bases at J, with 9 bases in the middle. The CDR3 region is CASSLIPQAGELFF. In DNA, the CDR3 is TGTGCCAGCAGCTTAATCCCACAGGCCGGGGAGCTGTTTTTT.

This chain uses TRBV10-3 with TRBJ2-5, with D tentatively TRBD1 (5 bases). The germline V gene has CDR1 ENHRY and CDR2 SYGVKD. The CDR3 extends over 12 amino acids. Trimming stripped 4 bases from V and 7 bases from J, with 10 bases between. CDR3 loop: CAISGLQGTQYF. For the CDR3, the DNA is TGTGCCATCAGTGGACTCCAGGGGACCCAGTACTTC.

This clonotype was counted at least ten times. This chain joins TRBV9 and TRBJ1-2; D call uncertain. The CDR3 has 16 residues. CDR1 SGDLS and CDR2 YYNGEE come from the germline V gene. V lost 3 bases and J 0 bases, leaving 15 bases between the germline ends. As DNA, the CDR3 is TGTGCCAGCAGCGCTCCCAAATCCAGTACTAACTATGGCTACACCTTC. Translated, it gives CASSAPKSSTNYGYTF.

The chain couples TRBV7-9 to TRBJ2-1, with 14 positions matching TRBD2. The CDR3 has 19 residues. The trim removed 0 bases at V and 2 bases at J, leaving 6 bases unmatched. The germline V gene encodes CDR1 SEHNR and CDR2 FQNEAQ (reference sequence). CDR3 region: CASSLAGGGLAGAYNEQFF. Here the CDR3 DNA reads TGTGCCAGCAGCTTAGCGGGGGGGGGACTAGCGGGAGCCTACAATGAGCAGTTCTTC.

Turning to this clonotype: Possible read error: a much larger clone is one base away. This sequence joins TRBV4-2 and TRBJ2-2, with 7 nucleotides matching TRBD2. There are 17 residues in the CDR3. The V segment lost 2 bases and the J segment 3 bases; nucleotides outside the gene matches: 9. CDR1 LGHNA and CDR2 YNFKEQ come from the germline V gene. Here the CDR3 reads CASSQTLLATYTGELFF. CDR3 bases: TGTGCCAGCAGCCAAACACTACTAGCGACGTACACCGGGGAGCTGTTTTTT.

This clonotype has ten or more counts. The rearrangement joins TRBV19 to TRBJ2-5, with TRBD2 matching 11 bases. Losses at the gene ends were 3 bases for V and 2 bases for J; bases not matched to a gene: 2. CDR1 is LNHDA and CDR2 is SQIVND in the germline V gene (reference sequence). The CDR3 length is 15 residues. For the CDR3, the DNA is TGTGCCAGTAGTATCGGGACTAGCGGTCAAGAGACCCAGTACTTC. It is translated as CASSIGTSGQETQYF.

This chain links TRBV7-3 with TRBJ2-1, with 9 bases matching TRBD2. The trim removed 2 bases at V and 7 bases at J, leaving 9 bases unmatched. There are 16 residues in the CDR3. Germline V CDR1 and CDR2: SGHTA, FQGTGA. CDR3 nucleotides: TGTGCCAGCAGCTTACGGCCTAGCGGGGTGTTGAATGAGCAGTTCTTC. Translating gives CASSLRPSGVLNEQFF.

This sequence joins TRBV6-1 and TRBJ2-1; 13 bases agree with TRBD2. The J segment lost 7 bases and the V segment lost 6 bases, leaving 6 bases of the junction unmatched. In germline, CDR1 is MNHNS, CDR2 SASEGT. The CDR3 is made up of 15 amino acids. This CDR3 reads CASRRLAGGTNEQFF. CDR3 DNA: TGTGCCAGCAGGAGACTAGCGGGAGGTACAAATGAGCAGTTCTTC.